The T cell receptor (beta chain) described here comes from a study of shared clonotypes between healthy human individuals. The CDR3 sequence is 16 residues long. V lost 6 bases, J lost 2 bases, and 18 bases lay in between. Germline lookup yields CDR1 MNHNY and CDR2 SVGAGI (reference sequence). The table came from immunoSEQ multiplex PCR; TCRdb's copy has only in-frame clones and leaves some out. Among about 2 million clones listed, 90% to 95% were seen once. The source is a man between 18 and 29 years old in good health. Sequenced: naive CD4+ T cells sorted from blood. As to subset: CD45RA+ positively selected. The chain couples TRBV6-6 to TRBJ2-3; D remains unclear. The CDR3 region has the DNA TGTGCCAGCAGCCGTAGGATTGGAGAGTCCACAGATACGCAGTATTTT. The encoded protein is CASSRRIGESTDTQYF.